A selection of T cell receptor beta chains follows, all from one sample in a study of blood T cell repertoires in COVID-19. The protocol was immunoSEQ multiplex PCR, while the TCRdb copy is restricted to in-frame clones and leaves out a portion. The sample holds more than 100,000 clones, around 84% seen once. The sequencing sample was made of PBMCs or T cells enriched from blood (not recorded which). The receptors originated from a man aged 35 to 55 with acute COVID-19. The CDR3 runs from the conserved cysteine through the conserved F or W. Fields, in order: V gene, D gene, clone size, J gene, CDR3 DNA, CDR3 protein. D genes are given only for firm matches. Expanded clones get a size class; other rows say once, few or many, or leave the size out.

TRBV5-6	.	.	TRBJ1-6	TGTGCCAGCAGCCCATTACAGGGCAATTCACCCCTCCACTTT	CASSPLQGNSPLHF
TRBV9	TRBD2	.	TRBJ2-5	TGTGCCAGCAGCGGGCCTAGCGGGGGGGCTTGGGAGACCCAGTACTTC	CASSGPSGGAWETQYF
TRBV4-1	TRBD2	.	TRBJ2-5	TGCGCCAGCAGCCAAGATCTGTCTAGCGGGGGGCAAGAGACCCAGTACTTC	CASSQDLSSGGQETQYF
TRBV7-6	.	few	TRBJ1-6	TGTGCCAGCAGCCTAACAGGAAGTAATTCACCCCTCCACTTT	CASSLTGSNSPLHF
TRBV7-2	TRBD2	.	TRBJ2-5	TGTGCCAGCAGCCCGCTCACAAGCGGGAGCTGGAAGACCCAGTACTTC	CASSPLTSGSWKTQYF
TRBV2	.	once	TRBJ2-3	TGTGCCAGCAGCTCCGGTCGCCAAACAGATACGCAGTATTTT	CASSSGRQTDTQYF
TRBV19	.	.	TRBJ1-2	TGTGCCAGTAAAGACCAAGGGACACTTGACTATGGCTACACCTTC	CASKDQGTLDYGYTF
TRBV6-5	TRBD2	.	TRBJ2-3	TGTGCCAGCGGTAGCGGGACCCTCGATACGCAGTATTTT	CASGSGTLDTQYF
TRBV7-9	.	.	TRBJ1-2	TGTGCCAGCAGCTTAGCAGCAGGAATTGGAGGCTACACCTTC	CASSLAAGIGGYTF
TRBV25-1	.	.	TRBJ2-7	TGTGCCAGCAGTCGTACTGGGAGCATTGAGCAGTACTTC	CASSRTGSIEQYF
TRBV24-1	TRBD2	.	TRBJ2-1	TGTGCCACCAGTGACCAACTAGCGGCCTCCTACAATGAGCAGTTCTTC	CATSDQLAASYNEQFF
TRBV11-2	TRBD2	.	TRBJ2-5	TGTGCCAGCAGCTTAGATCGCGGGAGTGGAGAGACCCAGTACTTC	CASSLDRGSGETQYF
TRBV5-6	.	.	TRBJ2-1	TGTGCCAGCAGCTTGGGCGGCTACTCCTACAATGAGCAGTTCTTC	CASSLGGYSYNEQFF
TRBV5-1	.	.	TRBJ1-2	TGCGCCAGCAGCTTAGAGGAGAATGGCTTGCAAGGCTACACCTTC	CASSLEENGLQGYTF
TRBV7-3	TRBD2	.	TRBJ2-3	TGTGCCAGCAGCTCTGCTAGCGGGGGGACAGATACGCAGTATTTT	CASSSASGGTDTQYF
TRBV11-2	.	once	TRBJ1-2	TGTGCCAGCAGTATCGGGAGAAACTATGGCTACACCTTC	CASSIGRNYGYTF
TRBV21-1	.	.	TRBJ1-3	TGTGCCAGCAGCAAAGAGCGGACAGGGCCCAACATATATTTT	CASSKERTGPNIYF
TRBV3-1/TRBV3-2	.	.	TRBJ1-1	TGTGCCAGCAGCCAAGAAGGGGCGACAGCCGGAGCTTTCTTT	CASSQEGATAGAFF
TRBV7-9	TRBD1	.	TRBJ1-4	TGTGCCAGCAGCTTAGGGACAGGGGTTAATGAAAAACTGTTTTTT	CASSLGTGVNEKLFF
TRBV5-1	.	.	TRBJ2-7	TGCGCCAGCAGCTTGGCAGGGACTGTTTACGAGCAGTACTTC	CASSLAGTVYEQYF
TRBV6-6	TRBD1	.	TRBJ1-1	TGTGCCATAGACCGACAGGGGGAGACTGAAGCTTTCTTT	CAIDRQGETEAFF
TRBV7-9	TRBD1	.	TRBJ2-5	TGTGCCAGCAGCTTTCTGGGACAGGGGCAAGAGACCCAGTACTTC	CASSFLGQGQETQYF
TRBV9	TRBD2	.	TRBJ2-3	TGTGCCAGCAGCGCCGGGACTAGCGGATTAGATACGCAGTATTTT	CASSAGTSGLDTQYF
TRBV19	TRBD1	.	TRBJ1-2	TGTGCCAGCCTAGACCGACAGGGACCCTATGGCTACACCTTC	CASLDRQGPYGYTF
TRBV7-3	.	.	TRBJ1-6	TGTGCCAGCAGCTTAACGACAGAGAATTCACCCCTCCACTTT	CASSLTTENSPLHF
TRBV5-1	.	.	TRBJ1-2	TGCGCCAGCAGCTTGGAGGGGCAGTTTGGCTACACCTTC	CASSLEGQFGYTF
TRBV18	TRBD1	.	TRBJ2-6	TGTGCCAGCTCACCATCATGGACAGGGAGCGGGGCCAACGTCCTGACTTTC	CASSPSWTGSGANVLTF
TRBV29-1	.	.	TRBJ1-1	TGCAGCGTTCAGGAGGCTGAACGACCGGGGAAGGGAGCTTTCTTT	CSVQEAERPGKGAFF
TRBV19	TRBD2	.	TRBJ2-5	TGTGCCAGTAGTATCTCGACTAGCGGGTCCCAGTACTTC	CASSISTSGSQYF
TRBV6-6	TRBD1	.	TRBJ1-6	TGTGCCACTGAGGGGGCTAATAATTCACCCCTCCACTTT	CATEGANNSPLHF
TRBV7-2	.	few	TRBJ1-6	TGTGCCAGCAGCCTACAGGGTAGAAATTCACCCCTCCACTTT	CASSLQGRNSPLHF
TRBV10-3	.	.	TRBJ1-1	TGTGCCATCAGTGAAACCCAGGGGCCGAACACTGAAGCTTTCTTT	CAISETQGPNTEAFF
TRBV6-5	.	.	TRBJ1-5	TGTGCCAGCAGTTACGATAGAGGCGGTCAGCCCCAGCATTTT	CASSYDRGGQPQHF
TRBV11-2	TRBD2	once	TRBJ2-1	TGTGCCAGCAGCTTAAGCCCACTAGCGGGAGGTTCCAATGAGCAGTTCTTC	CASSLSPLAGGSNEQFF
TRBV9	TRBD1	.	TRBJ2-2	TGTGCCAGCAGCCCCCATAATGAGGGACAGTTCACCGGGGAGCTGTTTTTT	CASSPHNEGQFTGELFF
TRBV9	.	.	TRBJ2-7	TGTGCCCCTAAGGCGGGGACCCCGCTCTACGAGCAGTACTTC	CAPKAGTPLYEQYF
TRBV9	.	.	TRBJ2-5	TGTGCCAGCAGCCCCCGACGGGGACTTGGAGAGACCCAGTACTTC	CASSPRRGLGETQYF
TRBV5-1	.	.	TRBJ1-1	TGCGCCAGCAGCTTATACAGGGTAGGGGCCACTGAAGCTTTCTTT	CASSLYRVGATEAFF
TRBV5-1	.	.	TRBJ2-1	TGCGCCAGCAGCCCCGGGACTGGTGAGCAGTTCTTC	CASSPGTGEQFF
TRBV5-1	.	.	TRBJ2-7	TGCGCCAGCAGCTTGGTCGGGAAGCACGAGCAGTACTTC	CASSLVGKHEQYF